The source of this T cell receptor (beta chain) is a study of blood T cells in healthy people across ages. CDR1 and CDR2 from the germline V gene are MNHNY and SVGAGI (reference sequence). This CDR3 has 15 residues. V lost 0 bases and J lost 6; bases outside the gene matches: 6. Through a sample-barcoded 5' primer and a J-beta primer mix, a second PCR was run for about 6 to 11 cycles. TCRdb re-analysed the 5' RACE reads in MiXCR, keeping a single row per CDR3 protein. This table has about 1.1 million distinct CDR3 sequences, less than 45% appearing once. Total RNA extraction produced at least 5 micrograms (per sample) for the study.

The chain is built from TRBV6-6 and TRBJ2-3; TRBD1 matches at 7 bases. This clonotype was sampled from a young man in good health. Material: blood. This chain's CDR3 is CASSYSGQGDDTQYF. CDR3 nucleotides: TGTGCCAGCAGTTACTCAGGGCAGGGGGACGATACGCAGTATTTT.